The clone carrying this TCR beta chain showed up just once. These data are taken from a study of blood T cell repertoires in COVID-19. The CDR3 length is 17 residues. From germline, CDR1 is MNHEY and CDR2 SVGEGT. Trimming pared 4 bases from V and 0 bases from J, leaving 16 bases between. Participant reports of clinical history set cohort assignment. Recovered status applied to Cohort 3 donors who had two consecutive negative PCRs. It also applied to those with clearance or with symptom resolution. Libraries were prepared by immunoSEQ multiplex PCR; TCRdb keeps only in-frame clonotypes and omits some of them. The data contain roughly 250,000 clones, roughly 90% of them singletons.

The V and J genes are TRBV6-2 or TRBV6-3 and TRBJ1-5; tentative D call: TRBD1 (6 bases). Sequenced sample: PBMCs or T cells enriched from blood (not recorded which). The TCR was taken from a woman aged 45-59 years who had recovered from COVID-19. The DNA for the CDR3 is TGTGCCAGCAGTTCTTTCCAGGGGATCCCTAGCAATCAGCCCCAGCATTTT. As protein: CASSSFQGIPSNQPQHF.